This T cell receptor beta chain was obtained from a study of blood T cell repertoires in COVID-19. Looking at the study overall: Samples of COVID-19 (acute and convalescent) were obtained from the United States, Italy and Spain.

This clone was detected many times. In the original processing: Nucleated cell counts were estimated from reference gene primer amplification. Using immunoSEQ multiplex PCR, the repertoire was profiled, and TCRdb retains in-frame clones only, with some absent. That table supplies the V and J calls and clone size; D and trimming were determined from the DNA. This table holds roughly 220,000 clones, around 83% found once. This receptor was taken from a woman in her fifties or sixties with COVID-19, enrolled during active disease. Sequencing was carried out using peripheral blood.

As DNA, the CDR3 is TGCGCCAGCAGCCCAAGAACGGGACAGGGTAACACTGAAGCTTTCTTT. It codes for CASSPRTGQGNTEAFF. This chain connects TRBV4-3 to TRBJ1-1, with 9 bases fitting TRBD1. Germline loops: CDR1 LGHNA, CDR2 YSLEER. The ends lost 4 bases at V and 2 bases at J; junction bases unmatched: 8. The CDR3 is made up of 16 amino acids.